These T cell receptor beta chains were read from a single sample in a study of PD-1 blockade in classical Hodgkin lymphoma. Using immunoSEQ multiplex PCR, the repertoire was profiled, and TCRdb retains in-frame clones only, with some absent. Found here are about 25,000 clones, approximately 90% of them singletons; the top ten hold nearly 2.5%. Specimen: peripheral blood mononuclear cells (PBMCs), collected at baseline. These receptors all stem from a human donor with classical Hodgkin lymphoma. Both conserved end residues are part of each CDR3. The D gene is left open where the match is weak. Clone sizes are given selectively: once, few, many, or a class where the clone is expanded.

clone_size j_call d_call v_call cdr3_nt cdr3_aa
NA TRBJ2-6 NA TRBV6-5 TGTGCCAGCGGTTTTGGGGGCGCTGGGGCCAACGTCCTGACTTTC CASGFGGAGANVLTF
NA TRBJ2-2 NA TRBV5-1 TGCGCCAGCAGCATAGAGAAGGGTCACACCGGGGAGCTGTTTTTT CASSIEKGHTGELFF
NA TRBJ1-5 NA TRBV7-9 TGTGCCAGCAGCCGCAGCGGCAATCAGCCCCAGCATTTT CASSRSGNQPQHF
NA TRBJ1-3 NA TRBV21-1 TGTGCCAGCAGCGCCGGGACACCAGGAAACACCATATATTTT CASSAGTPGNTIYF
NA TRBJ1-1 NA TRBV5-1 TGCGCCAGCAGCTCGGGACCGATGAACACTGAAGCTTTCTTT CASSSGPMNTEAFF
NA TRBJ2-7 TRBD2 TRBV28 TGTGCCAGCAGTTTGCTAGCGGGGGACCTCTCCTACGAGCAGTACTTC CASSLLAGDLSYEQYF
NA TRBJ2-7 NA TRBV5-1 TGCGCCAGCGCGGCAGGGGAATCCTACGAGCAGTACTTC CASAAGESYEQYF
NA TRBJ2-5 NA TRBV10-2 TGCGCCAGCAGTGTTGATCTCCGGGACACCGCCCAAGAGACCCAGTACTTC CASSVDLRDTAQETQYF
NA TRBJ1-4 NA TRBV7-9 TGTGCCAGCAGCTTATTAACAGGGAAGGAAAAACTGTTTTTT CASSLLTGKEKLFF
NA TRBJ2-5 NA TRBV6-6 TGTGCCAGCAGGGGACAACATCGGCCCCAAGAGACCCAGTACTTC CASRGQHRPQETQYF
NA TRBJ2-3 NA TRBV5-1 TGCGCCAGCAGCTTGAATGGGCTGGATACGCAGTATTTT CASSLNGLDTQYF
NA TRBJ1-3 NA TRBV7-9 TGTGCCAGCAGCTTGTCCAGGGGAAGTGGAAACACCATATATTTT CASSLSRGSGNTIYF
NA TRBJ2-5 TRBD2 TRBV7-8 TGTGCCAGCAGCTTAGTGCGACTAGCGGGGGGGATCCTCCAAGAGACCCAGTACTTC CASSLVRLAGGILQETQYF
NA TRBJ1-6 NA TRBV6-5 TGTGCCAGCACCCCGACCGAGCCCTCTAATTCACCCCTCCACTTT CASTPTEPSNSPLHF
few TRBJ2-1 TRBD2 TRBV28 TGTGCCAGCAGTCCGATACTTGGTGGGGGGGCCTACAATGAGCAGTTCTTC CASSPILGGGAYNEQFF
NA TRBJ1-1 TRBD1 TRBV7-8 TGTGCCAGCAGCTTAGAAGAGACAGGGCTGAACACTGAAGCTTTCTTT CASSLEETGLNTEAFF
NA TRBJ1-1 NA TRBV14 TGTGCCAGCAGCCAAGGACAGGAATCGAACACTGAAGCTTTCTTT CASSQGQESNTEAFF
NA TRBJ2-4 NA TRBV19 TGTGCCAGTAGTTCCGGCGGGACCCGGTTTAACATTCAGTACTTC CASSSGGTRFNIQYF
NA TRBJ1-1 TRBD1 TRBV19 TGTGCCAGTAGTATGGGGACAGGGGGGAACACTGAAGCTTTCTTT CASSMGTGGNTEAFF
few TRBJ2-1 NA TRBV13 TGTGCCAGCAGCCTTCCCGGCGGTGAGCAGTTCTTC CASSLPGGEQFF
NA TRBJ1-5 NA TRBV19 TGTGCCAGTAGTCCCCGGACACCCACGGCCCTCAATCAGCCCCAGCATTTT CASSPRTPTALNQPQHF
NA TRBJ1-2 NA TRBV6-6 TGTGCCAGCAGTTACTTACAGGTGTATGGCTACACCTTC CASSYLQVYGYTF
NA TRBJ2-2 TRBD1 TRBV5-1 TGCGCCAGCAGCCAGCTCCCGACAGGGGGAAACACCGGGGAGCTGTTTTTT CASSQLPTGGNTGELFF
NA TRBJ2-7 TRBD1 TRBV5-1 TGCGCCAGCAGCCTGGACAGGACCTACGAGCAGTACTTC CASSLDRTYEQYF
NA TRBJ1-5 NA TRBV10-1 TGCGCCAGCAGTGACACGGTTGCTAGCAATCAGCCCCAGCATTTT CASSDTVASNQPQHF
NA TRBJ1-3 NA TRBV7-8 TGTGCCAGCAGCTTAGGATCCCAAGGAAACACCATATATTTT CASSLGSQGNTIYF
NA TRBJ2-7 NA TRBV2 TGTGCCAGCACCCCGGACGGGAAAGGTTCCTACGAGCAGTACTTC CASTPDGKGSYEQYF
NA TRBJ1-4 TRBD1 TRBV19 TGTGCCAGTAGTATGGGACAGCCTAATGAAAAACTGTTTTTT CASSMGQPNEKLFF
NA TRBJ1-5 NA TRBV6-9 TGTGCCAGCAGTCGGACTGGGCCCCAGCCCCAGCATTTT CASSRTGPQPQHF
NA TRBJ1-4 NA TRBV10-2 TGCGCCAGCAGTGAGTCGGTCGAGGAGGAAAAACTGTTTTTT CASSESVEEEKLFF
NA TRBJ1-1 NA TRBV5-1 TGCGCCAGCAGCGCAGCTGGGGTGAACACTGAAGCTTTCTTT CASSAAGVNTEAFF
NA TRBJ1-1 NA TRBV6-5 TGTGCCAGCATCAGGTGGACTGAAGCTTTCTTT CASIRWTEAFF
NA TRBJ2-3 TRBD2 TRBV30 TGTGCCTGGACCCGTTTGAAGCGGGGGGGCCTCGATACGCAGTATTTT CAWTRLKRGGLDTQYF
NA TRBJ1-1 NA TRBV13 TGTGCCAGCAGCTTAGAGGTAGGGGGCACTGAAGCTTTCTTT CASSLEVGGTEAFF
NA TRBJ1-1 NA TRBV21-1 TGTGCCAGCAGCCCGAGGGGGCCGAACACTGAAGCTTTCTTT CASSPRGPNTEAFF
once TRBJ2-7 NA TRBV6-1 TGTGCCAGCAGTGAGGGGCAGTACTTC CASSEGQYF
NA TRBJ1-2 NA TRBV7-9 TGTGCCAGCAGCTTAGTCGTTTCGGGATCCTATGGCTACACCTTC CASSLVVSGSYGYTF
once TRBJ1-1 TRBD1 TRBV19 TGTGCCAGTAGTATAGGCGGTGTCCTGGACAGGGAGGGAACTGAAGCTTTCTTT CASSIGGVLDREGTEAFF
NA TRBJ1-1 TRBD1 TRBV18 TGTGCCAGCTTGGGACAGGCCTACACTGAAGCTTTCTTT CASLGQAYTEAFF
NA TRBJ2-1 TRBD2 TRBV5-1 TGCGCCAGTAGCCTAGATGCTAGCGGGGGTTACAATGAGCAGTTCTTC CASSLDASGGYNEQFF
NA TRBJ2-7 NA TRBV13 TGTGCCAGCAGCCCAGACTTAAATTCCTACGAGCAGTACTTC CASSPDLNSYEQYF
NA TRBJ2-7 NA TRBV9 TGTGCCAGCAGCGTAGGGTCAGGGTCATACGAGCAGTACTTC CASSVGSGSYEQYF